One sample yielded the 18 T cell receptor beta chains listed below, sequenced in a study of T cells after yellow fever vaccination. TCRdb itself ran the 5' RACE reads through MiXCR, one entry per CDR3 protein. The sample consists of about 240,000 distinct CDR3 sequences, 3.6% of them appearing once. The sample was PBMCs, taken 15 days after the yellow fever booster vaccination. The origin of the receptors is a young man who received the YFV17D yellow fever vaccine.

There are many counts of this clonotype. The genes are TRBV14 and TRBJ1-2; D is unresolved. The V end was cut by 0 bases, the J end by 2 bases, with 10 bases between. Germline CDR1 reads SGHDN; CDR2 reads FVKESK. The CDR3 has 15 amino acids. This chain's CDR3 is CASSQDQEWNYGYTF. The DNA of the CDR3 is TGTGCCAGCAGCCAAGATCAGGAGTGGAACTATGGCTACACCTTC. Complete variable domain (other parts from reference TRBV14 and TRBJ1-2): EAGVTQFPSHSVIEKGQTVTLRCDPISGHDNLYWYRRVMGKEIKFLLHFVKESKQDESGMPNNRFLAERTGGTYSTLKVQPAELEDSGVYFCASSQDQEWNYGYTFGSGTRLTVV.

This clonotype was seen repeatedly, ten times or more. This chain links TRBV27 with TRBJ2-4; the match to TRBD2 covers 7 bases. Trimming at V came to 4 bases and at J to 5 bases, leaving 8 bases not matched to a gene. Germline V lookup: CDR1 MNHEY, CDR2 SMNVEV (reference sequence). There are 15 residues in the CDR3. CDR3 in DNA: TGTGCCAGCAGTTCAGACGGGACTAACGAAAACATTCAGTACTTC. Residues: CASSSDGTNENIQYF.

To note about this clonotype: Being one base from a much bigger clone, this may be a read error. CDR3 nucleotides: TGTGCCAGCACCGTCACGTCTCTCTCTGGAATCACCATATATTTT. This gives the protein CASTVTSLSGITIYF. The chain recombines TRBV18 with TRBJ1-3; no reliable D call. The CDR3 is 15 amino acids. Germline V gene data show CDR1 as KGHSH and CDR2 as LQKENI.

This clonotype was counted many times. The chain uses TRBV10-1 and TRBJ2-2; TRBD1 matches at 12 bases. CDR3 size: 16 residues. The V and J ends lost 3 bases and 6 bases, in that order; junction bases with no gene match: 5. Germline CDR1 and CDR2: WNHNN and SYGVQD (reference sequence). The CDR3 loop is CASSDPGQGASGELFF. CDR3 in DNA: TGCGCCAGCAGTGATCCGGGACAGGGGGCGTCCGGGGAGCTGTTTTTT.

This clonotype has ten or more counts. CDR3 in DNA: TGTGCCTGGAGCATCAGGGGAAATCAGCCCCAGCATTTT. Encoded protein: CAWSIRGNQPQHF. The chain couples TRBV30 to TRBJ1-5; TRBD1 is a possible D gene (6 bases). Germline values: CDR1 GTSNPN, CDR2 SVGIG (reference sequence). This CDR3 is 13 amino acids long. Between the trimmed V and J ends, which lost 3 bases and 4 bases, there was a span of 10 bases.

This clonotype came up many times. V is TRBV20-1 and J is TRBJ2-7, with D hard to call. The V end lost 0 bases, the J end lost 2 bases, and 8 bases lay between the germline ends. The germline V gene has CDR1 DFQATT and CDR2 SNEGSKA (reference sequence). The CDR3 contains 13 residues. The CDR3 protein is CSARDQAAYEQYF. In DNA form, the CDR3 reads TGCAGTGCTAGAGATCAGGCAGCCTACGAGCAGTACTTC.

This clonotype showed up many times. This chain links TRBV28 with TRBJ2-7; 14 bases agree with TRBD2. After removal of 3 bases from V and 2 bases from J, the junction contained 0 bases not matched to a gene. Germline V CDR1 and CDR2: MDHEN, SYDVKM. This CDR3 contains 15 residues. DNA of the CDR3: TGTGCCAGCAGTTTGGGACTAGCGGGGGCCTACGAGCAGTACGTC. Its translation: CASSLGLAGAYEQYV.

This clonotype was counted many times. V gene TRBV12-3 or TRBV12-4 combines with J gene TRBJ2-2; D possibly matches TRBD1 or TRBD2 (5 bases each). The V and J ends lost 0 bases and 1 base respectively, with 6 bases between them. The CDR3 length is 15 residues. CDR3 coding DNA: TGTGCCAGCAGTTTAGCGGGGGAGAACACCGGGGAGCTGTTTTTT. It yields the protein CASSLAGENTGELFF.

This clonotype has at least ten counts. The CDR3, as DNA: TGTGCCAGCAGTTTCCGACAGTTCCAAGAGACCCAGTACTTC. This gives the protein CASSFRQFQETQYF. The chain uses TRBV12-3 or TRBV12-4 and TRBJ2-5, with D maybe TRBD1 (5 bases). V was pared by 3 bases and J by 1 base, with 9 bases between. The CDR3 covers 14 residues.

This clonotype has a count of ten or more. This chain joins TRBV21-1 and TRBJ2-7; the table's D call, TRBD1, was not checked against the DNA. TRBV21-1 is a documented pseudogene. The CDR3 sequence is 19 residues long. CDR3 loop: CASSPPPCLDRSESYEQYV. CDR3 nucleotides: TGTGCCAGCAGTCCCCCACCTTGCCTAGACAGGAGCGAATCCTACGAGCAGTACGTC.

In this sample, this clonotype turned up many times. The chain has TRBV5-6 and TRBJ2-3; possibly TRBD1 for D (6 bases). Trimming shortened V by 4 bases and J by 3 bases, and 9 bases separated the two germline ends. The CDR3 sequence is 13 residues long. Germline V gene data show CDR1 as SGHDT and CDR2 as YYEEEE. DNA of the CDR3: TGTGCCAGCAGCAACGGACAGACAGATACGCAGTATTTT. Its protein product is CASSNGQTDTQYF.

There are many counts of this clonotype. The chain uses TRBV4-2 and TRBJ2-3, with TRBD1 matching over 8 bases. This CDR3 is built from 16 residues. V lost 4 bases to trimming and J lost 1 base; unmatched junction nucleotides: 7. Germline lookup yields CDR1 LGHNA and CDR2 YNFKEQ. The CDR3 is CASSLQTGGRTDTQYF. CDR3 bases: TGTGCCAGCAGCCTCCAAACAGGGGGACGCACAGATACGCAGTATTTT.

This clonotype came up many times. V usage is TRBV4-3 and J usage is TRBJ2-5, with a weak D call TRBD2 (6 bases). The CDR3 is made up of 16 amino acids. Trimming pared 0 bases from V and 4 bases from J, leaving 15 bases between. The germline gives CDR1 LGHNA, CDR2 YSLEER. The CDR3 here is CASSQDWREWGETQYF. CDR3 in DNA: TGCGCCAGCAGCCAAGATTGGAGGGAGTGGGGAGAGACCCAGTACTTC.

This clonotype was seen many times. This chain joins TRBV7-6 and TRBJ2-7; D might be TRBD1 (5 bases). Trimming shortened V by 2 bases and J by 6 bases, and 17 bases separated the two germline ends. The germline gives CDR1 SGHVS, CDR2 FNYEAQ. The CDR3 runs to 15 residues. The CDR3 protein is CASSLYAGLGSEQYV. CDR3 DNA sequence: TGTGCCAGCAGCTTATACGCAGGGCTGGGATCCGAGCAGTACGTC.

This chain joins TRBV7-6 and TRBJ2-7, with 7 bases that match TRBD1. V lost 5 bases to trimming and J lost 3 bases; unmatched junction nucleotides: 10. CDR1 and CDR2 from the germline V gene are SGHVS and FNYEAQ. The CDR3 loop spans 15 amino acids. The DNA for the CDR3 is TGTGCCAGCAGCCAGACCTCTCGGGACAGCTACGAGCAGTACTTC. Encoded protein: CASSQTSRDSYEQYF.

At least ten counts were recorded for this clonotype. The chain joins TRBV7-3 to TRBJ2-2; D call uncertain. This CDR3 is built from 13 residues. Germline lookup yields CDR1 SGHTA and CDR2 FQGTGA. V was shortened by 4 bases and J by 5 bases, with 8 bases between the two germline ends. The CDR3: CASSYDPTGELFF. The CDR3 nucleotides read TGTGCCAGCAGCTACGACCCGACCGGGGAGCTGTTTTTT. Using reference TRBV7-3 and TRBJ2-2 for the parts outside the CDR3, the full variable domain is GAGVSQTPSNKVTEKGKYVELRCDPISGHTALYWYRQSLGQGPEFLIYFQGTGAADDSGLPNDRFFAVRPEGSVSTLKIQRTERGDSAVYLCASSYDPTGELFFGEGSRLTVL.

This clonotype was observed many times. This chain uses TRBV20-1 with TRBJ2-1; 10 nucleotides match TRBD1. V dropped 0 bases and J dropped 0; count of bases not matched to a gene: 11. CDR3 size: 19 residues. Germline V CDR1 and CDR2: DFQATT, SNEGSKA (reference sequence). CDR3 in amino acids: CSARDATGGRASSYNEQFF. The CDR3 DNA follows: TGCAGTGCTAGAGATGCGACAGGGGGCCGCGCCAGCTCCTACAATGAGCAGTTCTTC.

The chain combines TRBV24-1 with TRBJ2-1; 7 nucleotides agree with TRBD2. The CDR3 sequence is 17 residues long. The V segment lost 3 bases and the J segment 2 bases; nucleotides outside the gene matches: 9. Germline V lookup: CDR1 KGHDR, CDR2 SFDVKD. The CDR3 nucleotides are TGTGCCACCAGTGATCCCCAGCGGGGATCGGCCTACAATGAGCAGTTCTTC. This translates into CATSDPQRGSAYNEQFF.